These 23 T cell receptor beta chains were sequenced from one sample in a study of blood T cell repertoires in COVID-19. Method: immunoSEQ multiplex PCR; TCRdb's copy keeps in-frame clones and lacks some. The profile shows about 120,000 clones, almost 85% of them singletons. What was sequenced was peripheral blood. The source of these receptors is a man in his 70s with active or convalescent COVID-19.

This rearrangement joins TRBV28 to TRBJ1-5; perhaps TRBD1 as D (6 bases). The CDR3 totals 18 residues. Trimming left V 1 base short and J 5 bases short, with 21 bases between. Germline V gene data show CDR1 as MDHEN and CDR2 as SYDVKM. The chain's CDR3 is CASSLLRGLGSIDQPQHF. The CDR3 DNA is TGTGCCAGCAGTTTATTGAGGGGGTTGGGGAGTATTGATCAGCCCCAGCATTTT.

The chain carries TRBV5-1 and TRBJ1-4; D is perhaps TRBD1 (6 bases). CDR3 length: 13 amino acids. V lost 5 bases and J 5 bases, leaving 10 bases between the germline ends. Looked up from germline, CDR1 is SGHRS and CDR2 is YFSETQ. The CDR3 DNA is TGCGCCAGCAGTAACAGGGTAAATGAAAAACTGTTTTTT. This gives the protein CASSNRVNEKLFF.

The rearrangement uses TRBV6-6 and TRBJ2-7, with 10 bases lining up with TRBD1. CDR1 is MNHNY and CDR2 is SVGAGI in the germline V gene (reference sequence). The junction had 4 bases not matched to a gene; V was cut back by 2 bases and J by 6 bases. CDR3 length: 14 amino acids. CDR3 residues: CASSYGDRGPEQYF. In DNA form, the CDR3 reads TGTGCCAGCAGTTACGGGGACAGGGGACCCGAGCAGTACTTC.

The chain recombines TRBV19 with TRBJ1-3; D gene unclear. The CDR3 is 13 amino acids. The ends were cut back, 6 bases at V and 3 bases at J, with 9 bases in the middle. The germline gives CDR1 LNHDA, CDR2 SQIVND (reference sequence). The DNA for the CDR3 is TGTGCCAGTAGAATAACGGTTGGAAACACCATATATTTT. It codes for CASRITVGNTIYF. The variable domain in full, with the rest retrieved from reference TRBV19 and TRBJ1-3, is DGGITQSPKYLFRKEGQNVTLSCEQNLNHDAMYWYRQDPGQGLRLIYYSQIVNDFQKGDIAEGYSVSREKKESFPLTVTSAQKNPTAFYLCASRITVGNTIYFGEGSWLTVV.

The chain couples TRBV5-1 to TRBJ1-1, with 8 bases lining up with TRBD1. Germline V CDR1 and CDR2: SGHRS, YFSETQ. V gave up 5 bases and J gave up 1 base; unmatched junction bases: 1. CDR3 length equals 13 residues. The CDR3 region is CASRTGENTEAFF. CDR3 DNA sequence: TGCGCCAGCAGGACAGGGGAGAACACTGAAGCTTTCTTT.

The rearrangement links TRBV27 to TRBJ2-7; weak D call: TRBD2 (5 bases). The CDR3 runs 15 residues. Germline CDR1 MNHEY, CDR2 SMNVEV (reference sequence). V lost 0 bases and J 6 bases, leaving 15 bases between the germline ends. The CDR3 DNA is TGTGCCAGCAGTTTATCGTTTGGACCACGGGGCGAGCAGTACTTC. Its translation is CASSLSFGPRGEQYF.

J is TRBJ1-5 and V is TRBV2; D gene uncertain. Germline CDR1 reads SNHLY; CDR2 reads FYNNEI. Trimming left V 7 bases short and J 2 bases short, with 12 bases between. CDR3 length: 14 amino acids. In DNA, the CDR3 is TGTGCCAGCACTTCGAGTTTCGGCAATCAGCCCCAGCATTTT. Encoded protein: CASTSSFGNQPQHF.

This chain connects TRBV7-9 to TRBJ1-3; D possibly corresponds to TRBD1 (5 bases). Germline CDR1 is SEHNR and CDR2 is FQNEAQ (reference sequence). This CDR3 spans 17 amino acids. The V and J ends lost 5 bases and 1 base respectively, with 18 bases between them. DNA for the CDR3: TGTGCCAGCAGCCCGGGGGGTCCCAGTTTGTCTGGAAACACCATATATTTT. It codes for CASSPGGPSLSGNTIYF.

This clone has a single count. The rearrangement joins TRBV5-1 to TRBJ1-1; TRBD1 is a possible D gene (6 bases). Germline assignment: CDR1 SGHRS and CDR2 YFSETQ. The V end lost 0 bases, the J end lost 1 base, and 13 bases lay between the germline ends. The CDR3 loop spans 16 amino acids. CDR3 in DNA: TGCGCCAGCAGCTTGGCCCTTGGGGGCGGGAACACTGAAGCTTTCTTT. It translates to CASSLALGGGNTEAFF.

As to this clone: Other DNA sequences in the sample encode the same CDR3. The chain recombines TRBV6-6 with TRBJ1-5; no definite D call. In germline, CDR1 is MNHNY, CDR2 SVGAGI (reference sequence). The V end lost 4 bases, the J end lost 2 bases, and 3 bases lay between the germline ends. The CDR3 sequence is 12 residues long. CDR3 sequence (DNA): TGTGCCAGCAGTTCTGGCAATCAGCCCCAGCATTTT. Translation gives CASSSGNQPQHF.

This clone appeared once. The chain carries TRBV7-3 and TRBJ1-5, with D perhaps matching TRBD1 (5 bases). The ends were cut back, 1 base at V and 7 bases at J, with 8 bases in the middle. The germline V gene encodes CDR1 SGHTA and CDR2 FQGTGA. This CDR3 spans 13 amino acids. The CDR3 nucleotides are TGTGCCAGCAGCTTAAAAAGGGGACAGCCCCAGCATTTT. Encoded protein: CASSLKRGQPQHF.

The genes are TRBV18 and TRBJ1-1, with D hard to call. The CDR3 extends over 13 amino acids. Germline V gene sequence: CDR1 KGHSH, CDR2 LQKENI. The V gene lost 6 bases and the J gene lost 3 bases, with 11 bases spanning the gap. CDR3 loop: CASSQLADTEAFF. CDR3 nucleotides: TGTGCCAGCTCCCAGTTGGCGGACACTGAAGCTTTCTTT.

The CDR3 loop is CASSFQTGQGGTEAFF. The CDR3 DNA is TGTGCCAGCAGCTTCCAGACAGGACAGGGAGGCACTGAAGCTTTCTTT. This chain uses TRBV7-2 with TRBJ1-1; 8 nucleotides match TRBD1. This CDR3 is built from 16 residues. CDR1 is SGHTA, CDR2 FQGNSA, per germline. The ends lost 3 bases at V and 4 bases at J; junction bases unmatched: 10. The full variable domain, in which reference TRBV7-2 and TRBJ1-1 provide the parts outside the CDR3, is GAGVSQSPSNKVTEKGKDVELRCDPISGHTALYWYRQSLGQGLEFLIYFQGNSAPDKSGLPSDRFSAERTGGSVSTLTIQRTQQEDSAVYLCASSFQTGQGGTEAFFGQGTRLTVV.

V gene TRBV5-1 combines with J gene TRBJ1-2, with D possibly matching TRBD1 (5 bases). The V gene lost 0 bases and the J gene lost 4 bases, with 10 bases spanning the gap. The CDR3 contains 14 residues. CDR1 is SGHRS and CDR2 is YFSETQ in the germline V gene. The CDR3 protein is CASSLEGTLYGYTF. The CDR3 nucleotides are TGCGCCAGCAGCTTGGAGGGGACTCTCTATGGCTACACCTTC.

The chain links TRBV3-1 (or the pseudogene TRBV3-2) to TRBJ1-2, with D maybe TRBD1 (5 bases). V was cut by 1 base and J by 3 bases, with 9 bases left in between. Germline V gene sequence: CDR1 LGHDT, CDR2 YNNKEL (reference sequence). This CDR3 spans 14 amino acids. Written as DNA, the CDR3 is TGTGCCAGCAGCCAAGTAGGGGCCGACTATGGCTACACCTTC. This sequence encodes CASSQVGADYGYTF.

This sequence joins TRBV14 and TRBJ2-1, with TRBD2 matching 8 bases. V dropped 0 bases and J dropped 10; count of bases not matched to a gene: 8. CDR3 length: 15 amino acids. Germline lookup yields CDR1 SGHDN and CDR2 FVKESK. Written as DNA, the CDR3 is TGTGCCAGCAGCCAAGATCCAGCGGGAGTCGGCGAGCAGTTCTTC. This translates into CASSQDPAGVGEQFF.

The chain is built from TRBV28 and TRBJ2-1, with 9 bases lining up with TRBD2. Per the germline V gene, CDR1 is MDHEN and CDR2 is SYDVKM. The V gene end was trimmed by 4 bases and the J gene end by 5 bases; junction bases not matched to a gene: 15. CDR3 length equals 18 residues. In DNA form, the CDR3 reads TGTGCCAGCAGTTCGTCCAGGGCTAGCGGGAAGGGTAACAATGAGCAGTTCTTC. This codes for CASSSSRASGKGNNEQFF. The entire variable domain, with the rest obtained from reference TRBV28 and TRBJ2-1, is as follows: DVKVTQSSRYLVKRTGEKVFLECVQDMDHENMFWYRQDPGLGLRLIYFSYDVKMKEKGDIPEGYSVSREKKERFSLILESASTNQTSMYLCASSSSRASGKGNNEQFFGPGTRLTVL.

The rearrangement uses TRBV19 and TRBJ1-1; no definite D call. The ends were cut back, 2 bases at V and 0 bases at J, with 7 bases in the middle. This CDR3 comprises 14 residues. CDR1 is LNHDA and CDR2 is SQIVND in the germline V gene (reference sequence). The CDR3 DNA sequence: TGTGCCAGTAGTATAACATACATGAACACTGAAGCTTTCTTT. Amino acids: CASSITYMNTEAFF.

This clone was detected only once. J is TRBJ1-5 and V is TRBV5-1, with D possibly being TRBD1 (5 bases). In germline, CDR1 is SGHRS, CDR2 YFSETQ. V lost 3 bases to trimming and J lost 6 bases, with 13 bases between them. This CDR3 has 14 amino acids. CDR3 bases: TGCGCCAGCAGCTCGGACATGGGTGGTCAGCCCCAGCATTTT. Its protein is CASSSDMGGQPQHF.

The rearrangement links TRBV28 to TRBJ2-7, with 11 bases fitting TRBD2. The CDR3 is made up of 15 amino acids. Germline V gene data show CDR1 as MDHEN and CDR2 as SYDVKM. After removal of 6 bases from V and 4 bases from J, the junction contained 8 bases not matched to a gene. The CDR3 loop is CASSPLAGVTYEQYF. The CDR3 DNA is TGTGCCAGCAGCCCACTAGCGGGAGTTACGTACGAGCAGTACTTC.

Note on this clone: Other DNA sequences in this specimen translate into the identical CDR3. This rearrangement joins TRBV9 to TRBJ1-1, with 7 nucleotides matching TRBD1. The CDR3 consists of 15 residues. V gave up 3 bases and J gave up 4 bases; unmatched junction bases: 9. CDR1 is SGDLS and CDR2 is YYNGEE in the germline V gene. The CDR3 loop reads CASSARQGAGTEAFF. The CDR3 DNA sequence: TGTGCCAGCAGCGCCCGACAGGGTGCGGGCACTGAAGCTTTCTTT.

This chain links TRBV29-1 with TRBJ2-1; 7 bases agree with TRBD1. V dropped 7 bases and J dropped 1; count of bases not matched to a gene: 7. The CDR3 runs to 14 residues. Germline lookup yields CDR1 SQVTM and CDR2 ANQGSEA. CDR3 loop: CSAAQGLSYNEQFF. The CDR3 bases are TGCAGCGCCGCACAGGGGTTATCCTACAATGAGCAGTTCTTC.

This clone was seen only once. The chain has TRBV11-3 and TRBJ2-7; 9 bases fit TRBD1. The CDR3 is 17 residues long. Germline V gene data show CDR1 as SGHNT and CDR2 as YENEEA. Trimming took 0 bases from V and 6 from J; bases not matched to a gene: 12. The CDR3 sequence: CASSLDLGWGQGLEQYF. In DNA, the CDR3 is TGTGCCAGCAGCTTAGATCTTGGGTGGGGACAGGGACTCGAGCAGTACTTC.